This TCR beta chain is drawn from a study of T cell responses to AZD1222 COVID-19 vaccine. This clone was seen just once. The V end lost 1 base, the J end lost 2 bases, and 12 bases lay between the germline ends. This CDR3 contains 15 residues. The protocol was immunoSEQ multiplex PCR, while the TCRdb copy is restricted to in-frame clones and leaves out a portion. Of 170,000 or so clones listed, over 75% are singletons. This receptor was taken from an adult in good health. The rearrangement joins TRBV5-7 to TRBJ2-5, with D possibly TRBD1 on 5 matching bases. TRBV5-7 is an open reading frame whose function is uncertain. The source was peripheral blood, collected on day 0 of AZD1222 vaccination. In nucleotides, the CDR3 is TGTGCCAGCAGCTTGCCCGACAGTTTACAAGAGACCCAGTACTTC. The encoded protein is CASSLPDSLQETQYF.